The 17 T cell receptor beta chains reported below all come from one sample, sequenced in a study of metastatic and nonmetastatic thyroid tumors. Thyroid surgery was performed in patients who had received no treatment beforehand. TCRdb re-processed the PCR reads through MiXCR. Among roughly 15,000 clones, roughly 25% were seen once, and the ten largest hold about 8.3%. What was sequenced was tumor tissue. These receptors were taken from a female donor with papillary thyroid cancer or a benign thyroid nodule (not recorded which). Some clones in this sample may be carry-over from other donors' samples.

This clone was detected ten times or more. The V and J genes are TRBV4-1 and TRBJ2-7, with 9 nucleotides matching TRBD2. The germline V gene encodes CDR1 MGHRA and CDR2 YSYEKL. This CDR3 is 15 amino acids long. V lost 4 bases, J lost 7 bases, and 11 bases stayed unmatched. This CDR3 is CASSPLAGGPGEQYF. CDR3 DNA: TGCGCCAGCAGCCCGTTGGCGGGAGGGCCAGGGGAGCAGTACTTC.

In its sample, this clone was seen a few times. J is TRBJ1-5 and V is TRBV2; 9 nucleotides agree with TRBD1. CDR1 SNHLY and CDR2 FYNNEI come from the germline V gene. J lost 0 bases, V lost 6 bases, and 0 bases had no gene match. The CDR3 is 14 amino acids. The CDR3 coding sequence is TGTGCCAGCAGACAGGGGGCTAGCAATCAGCCCCAGCATTTT. This encodes CASRQGASNQPQHF.

This clone occurred many times. The rearrangement uses TRBV20-1 and TRBJ1-5; 8 positions match TRBD1. V shed 6 bases, J shed 5 bases, and the junction held 9 bases outside the gene matches. The length of the CDR3 is 14 residues. Germline V gene lookup returns CDR1 DFQATT and CDR2 SNEGSKA (reference sequence). The DNA for the CDR3 is TGCAGTGCGCGCCACAGGGGGTTAGATCAGCCCCAGCATTTT. Protein product: CSARHRGLDQPQHF.

This clone was observed once. The chain is built from TRBV20-1 and TRBJ2-1; TRBD1 matches at 7 bases. From germline, CDR1 is DFQATT and CDR2 SNEGSKA (reference sequence). This CDR3 spans 14 amino acids. The V and J ends lost 4 bases and 3 bases, in that order; junction bases with no gene match: 6. The CDR3 loop reads CSATTDRNYNEQFF. As DNA, the CDR3 is TGCAGTGCTACCACGGACAGGAACTACAATGAGCAGTTCTTC.

This clone has a count of ten or more. This chain uses TRBV5-1 with TRBJ2-1; 7 bases match TRBD2. Germline V gene sequence: CDR1 SGHRS, CDR2 YFSETQ. The CDR3 is 13 amino acids. Unmatched junction bases numbered 8, after V lost 7 bases and J lost 7 bases. Written as DNA, the CDR3 is TGCGCCAGCCGAGGCGGGAGTTATAATGAGCAGTTCTTC. Translating gives CASRGGSYNEQFF.

The table lists this clone with many counts. The chain recombines TRBV11-2 with TRBJ1-1; 8 nucleotides match TRBD1. Germline CDR1 and CDR2: SGHAT and FQNNGV. J was trimmed by 6 bases and V by 5 bases; bases with no gene match: 11. The CDR3 contains 15 residues. In DNA, the CDR3 is TGTGCCAGCAGCCCGCTCCGACAGGGGTTCTCTGAAGCTTTCTTT. Translating gives CASSPLRQGFSEAFF.

By proportion, this clone is medium-sized. This chain joins TRBV27 and TRBJ1-5, with D tentatively TRBD1 (5 bases). In germline, CDR1 is MNHEY, CDR2 SMNVEV (reference sequence). V was trimmed by 3 bases and J by 9 bases, leaving 12 bases between them. The CDR3 is 13 amino acids. The CDR3 loop is CASSFRAGWPQHF. CDR3 DNA: TGTGCCAGCAGTTTCAGGGCTGGCTGGCCCCAGCATTTT.

In its sample, this clone was seen many times. The gene calls are TRBV30 and TRBJ2-2; D not resolved. Germline V lookup: CDR1 GTSNPN, CDR2 SVGIG (reference sequence). The CDR3 extends over 12 amino acids. V gave up 1 base and J gave up 6 bases, with 6 bases separating them. The CDR3 DNA reads as TGTGCCTGGAGTGGACCGTCCGGGGAGCTGTTTTTT. Residues: CAWSGPSGELFF.

This chain links TRBV7-6 with TRBJ2-1, with 8 bases identical to TRBD2. CDR3 length: 17 residues. Germline CDR1 and CDR2: SGHVS and FNYEAQ. V trimming: 2 bases; J trimming: 3 bases; junction bases outside the gene matches: 9. CDR3 in DNA: TGTGCCAGCAGCTTACCCTCTGCGGGGGGCTTCTACAATGAGCAGTTCTTC. This gives the protein CASSLPSAGGFYNEQFF. The full variable domain, completed using reference TRBV7-6 and TRBJ2-1, is GAGVSQSPRYKVTKRGQDVALRCDPISGHVSLYWYRQALGQGPEFLTYFNYEAQQDKSGLPNDRFSAERPEGSISTLTIQRTEQRDSAMYRCASSLPSAGGFYNEQFFGPGTRLTVL.

This clone was found a few times. The germline gene is not matched at one end of the junction; a read error may be the cause. The chain joins TRBV6-1 to TRBJ1-2; TRBD1 matches 8 bases. This CDR3 is built from 13 residues. CDR1 and CDR2 (germline): MNHNS, SASEGT. CDR3 nucleotide sequence: TGTTCCAGCAGCCCAGGGGGCTCGGGGGGCTGCACCTTC. This gives the protein CSSSPGGSGGCTF.

In its sample, this clone ranks as medium-sized. The J gene is TRBJ1-5, the V gene TRBV28; TRBD1 is a possible D gene (6 bases). In germline, CDR1 is MDHEN, CDR2 SYDVKM. Trimming cost V 5 bases and J 2 bases, with 16 bases left between them. This CDR3 has 16 amino acids. The CDR3 coding sequence is TGTGCCAGCAGTCCTAGTCACAGGGTTGGCAATCAGCCCCAGCATTTT. The encoded protein is CASSPSHRVGNQPQHF.

Ten or more counts support this clone. J is TRBJ2-2 and V is TRBV4-2; 9 positions agree with TRBD1. Germline V gene lookup returns CDR1 LGHNA and CDR2 YNFKEQ. This CDR3 has 15 residues. Trimming took 3 bases from V and 6 from J; bases not matched to a gene: 5. This CDR3 reads CASSQGQGLAGELFF. CDR3 nucleotide sequence: TGTGCCAGCAGCCAGGGACAGGGCCTGGCCGGGGAGCTGTTTTTT.

The rearrangement joins TRBV6-6 to TRBJ2-3; TRBD1 aligns across 7 bases. CDR1 MNHNY and CDR2 SVGAGI come from the germline V gene (reference sequence). The ends lost 0 bases at V and 5 bases at J; junction bases unmatched: 11. This CDR3 is built from 17 residues. The CDR3 sequence is CASSYSRRRAGGDTQYF. For the CDR3, the DNA is TGTGCCAGCAGTTACTCTCGGCGTCGGGCAGGGGGAGATACGCAGTATTTT.

This clone was counted ten times or more. V is TRBV2 and J is TRBJ2-2; tentative D call: TRBD2 (5 bases). CDR3 length: 14 amino acids. CDR1 SNHLY and CDR2 FYNNEI come from the germline V gene. Trimming took 6 bases from V and 2 from J, leaving 10 bases between them. This CDR3 reads CASRGTSNTGELFF. The CDR3 nucleotides read TGTGCCAGCAGGGGAACTAGTAACACCGGGGAGCTGTTTTTT.

This clone came up many times. The chain joins TRBV7-8 to TRBJ2-7, with 12 positions matching TRBD1. This CDR3 spans 19 amino acids. CDR1 and CDR2 (germline): SGHVS, FQNEAQ. Losses at the gene ends were 5 bases for V and 6 bases for J; bases not matched to a gene: 20. Here the CDR3 DNA reads TGTGCCAGCAGCCCGCGGGGGACAGGGGGCGGAGGGAGAATGCTCGAGCAGTACTTC. This codes for CASSPRGTGGGGRMLEQYF.

This clone was recorded once. The chain combines TRBV20-1 with TRBJ2-7; TRBD2 agrees at 11 bases. CDR3 size: 16 residues. In germline, CDR1 is DFQATT, CDR2 SNEGSKA (reference sequence). The V segment lost 6 bases and the J segment 0 bases; nucleotides outside the gene matches: 10. CDR3 in DNA: TGCAGTGCCCCCAGGGGACTAGCGGATCCCTCCTACGAGCAGTACTTC. It specifies CSAPRGLADPSYEQYF.

V and J are TRBV5-1 and TRBJ2-3; TRBD2 agrees at 11 bases. Per the germline V gene, CDR1 is SGHRS and CDR2 is YFSETQ. The CDR3 contains 15 residues. With V trimmed by 5 bases and J by 2 bases, 4 bases remained unmatched. The DNA of the CDR3 is TGCGCCAGCAGAAGACTAGCGGGACCCACAGATACGCAGTATTTT. Residues: CASRRLAGPTDTQYF.